What follows describes a single T cell receptor beta chain. Its matching antigen is unknown. Single viable CD3+CD4+CD8-CD45RO+ cells were sorted as the memory CD4+ T cells. Germline V gene data show CDR1 as MNHEY and CDR2 as SMNVEV (reference sequence). Trimming cost V 7 bases and J 2 bases, with 18 bases left between them. The CDR3 spans 17 residues. Some clones are missing from TCRdb's copy, which holds only in-frame ones; the method was immunoSEQ multiplex PCR. The sample records around 50,000 clones, around 76% being singletons. These data come from a study of memory CD4+ T cells and cytomegalovirus serostatus. Study-level points and caveats: CMV serostatus prediction reached median AUC approximately 0.96, or 0.89 with US-trained model.

The genes are TRBV27 and TRBJ2-6, with D unclear. The TCR originated in an adult in good health and CMV-seropositive. Sequences were obtained from memory CD4+ T cells from blood. As DNA, the CDR3 is TGTGCCAGCACCCTTAGGGCCCAGGACCCTGGGGCCAACGTCCTGACTTTC. Its protein product is CASTLRAQDPGANVLTF.